The T cell receptor (beta chain) under discussion was sequenced for a study of shared clonotypes between healthy human individuals. Regarding the study as a whole: What naive subsets generally showed was a larger estimated richness than memory subsets showed.

As regards this clone: The antigen remains unidentified.

Trimming took 6 bases from V and 2 from J; bases not matched to a gene: 8. The CDR3 length is 14 residues. CDR1 is SQVTM, CDR2 ANQGSEA, per germline. Per the authors' pipeline: Because ImmunoSEQ provided only junction sequences with no quality scores, the filtering differed. Assay: immunoSEQ multiplex PCR; the TCRdb copy retains only in-frame clones and omits some. Clonal size and the V and J genes are those of that table, whereas D and trimming came from the DNA. The sample holds 1,100,000 or so clones, 78% seen once. The J gene is TRBJ2-7, the V gene TRBV29-1, with 9 bases identical to TRBD1. Sequencing input: memory CD4+ T cells from PBMCs. Subset denoted: CD45RA-negative fraction. The receptor was isolated from a man between 18 and 35 years old in good health. Some clones in this sample may be carry-over from other donors' samples. CDR3 sequence: CSVVMGQGAYEQYF. Here the CDR3 DNA reads TGCAGCGTGGTGATGGGACAGGGAGCCTACGAGCAGTACTTC.